This passage covers 12 T cell receptor beta chains from one sample sequenced in a study of cytomegalovirus exposure and HLA in healthy donors. Primers included in the PCR were 60 Vbeta and 13 Jbeta primers. Method: immunoSEQ multiplex PCR; TCRdb's copy keeps in-frame clones and lacks some. The table shows 150,000 to 200,000 clones, with roughly 13% occurring only once. Sequenced input: PBMCs. These receptors all stem from a man aged 50 to 60 in good health and CMV-seropositive.

This clone showed up just a few times. The chain uses TRBV29-1 and TRBJ2-5; possible D gene TRBD2, 5 bases. The CDR3 runs 14 residues. The V and J ends lost 6 bases and 0 bases respectively, with 14 bases between them. Germline values: CDR1 SQVTM, CDR2 ANQGSEA. CDR3 protein: CSVLRSGNQETQYF. The CDR3 DNA reads as TGCAGCGTCCTGAGGTCGGGGAACCAAGAGACCCAGTACTTC.

There are a few counts of this clone. The rearrangement links TRBV5-6 to TRBJ2-5, with 10 bases matching TRBD1. Germline CDR1 is SGHDT and CDR2 is YYEEEE. The CDR3 has 15 residues. Trimming took 2 bases from V and 6 from J; bases not matched to a gene: 7. The CDR3, as DNA: TGTGCCAGCAGCTTACGGACAGGGGGTAGGAAGACCCAGTACTTC. This encodes CASSLRTGGRKTQYF. The full variable domain, rest sourced from reference TRBV5-6 and TRBJ2-5, is DAGVTQSPTHLIKTRGQQVTLRCSPKSGHDTVSWYQQALGQGPQFIFQYYEEEERQRGNFPDRFSGHQFPNYSSELNVNALLLGDSALYLCASSLRTGGRKTQYFGPGTRLLVL.

This rearrangement joins TRBV5-4 to TRBJ1-3; unclear D gene. The CDR3 length is 14 residues. Germline V gene data show CDR1 as SGHNT and CDR2 as YYREEE (reference sequence). The V and J ends lost 2 bases and 0 bases respectively, with 6 bases between them. CDR3 DNA sequence: TGTGCCAGCAGCTTTCGTAACTCTGGAAACACCATATATTTT. Amino acid sequence: CASSFRNSGNTIYF.

This clone was seen more than once but under ten times. This sequence joins TRBV5-4 and TRBJ1-1; 9 bases match TRBD1. CDR3 length: 15 amino acids. Germline loops: CDR1 SGHNT, CDR2 YYREEE (reference sequence). The V gene end was trimmed by 4 bases and the J gene end by 4 bases; junction bases not matched to a gene: 8. The CDR3, as DNA: TGTGCCAGCAGCCGACAGGGGGAGGGGAGCACTGAAGCTTTCTTT. Residues: CASSRQGEGSTEAFF.

This clone was seen only a few times. The chain recombines TRBV14 with TRBJ1-1; a weak D match, TRBD1 (5 bases). Trimming removed 6 bases at V and 3 bases at J, with 11 bases between. This CDR3 is 13 amino acids long. Germline CDR1 is SGHDN and CDR2 is FVKESK. The CDR3 DNA is TGTGCCAGCAGTTTCTTAGGGGACACTGAAGCTTTCTTT. This gives the protein CASSFLGDTEAFF.

The J gene is TRBJ2-1, the V gene TRBV18, with 10 bases fitting TRBD1. Unmatched junction bases numbered 4, after V lost 6 bases and J lost 5 bases. CDR3 size: 14 residues. Germline V gene lookup returns CDR1 KGHSH and CDR2 LQKENI. This CDR3 reads CASSTDRGDNEQFF. The CDR3 DNA is TGTGCCAGCTCGACGGACAGGGGGGACAATGAGCAGTTCTTC.

V is TRBV19 and J is TRBJ1-1, with a weak D call TRBD1 (5 bases). Germline V gives CDR1 LNHDA, CDR2 SQIVND (reference sequence). This CDR3 spans 13 amino acids. With 4 bases removed from V and 0 bases from J, the gap between germline ends came to 6 bases. The DNA for the CDR3 is TGTGCCAGTAGTACACAGGTGAACACTGAAGCTTTCTTT. Protein: CASSTQVNTEAFF.

This clone has just a few counts. The J gene is TRBJ2-7, the V gene TRBV30, with TRBD1 matching over 10 bases. The CDR3 has 14 residues. The junction had 7 bases not matched to a gene; V was cut back by 4 bases and J by 4 bases. The V gene's germline CDR1 is GTSNPN and CDR2 SVGIG (reference sequence). The CDR3 reads CAWTRDRGRYEQYF. CDR3 DNA: TGTGCCTGGACCCGGGACAGGGGTCGGTACGAGCAGTACTTC.

This chain joins TRBV23-1 and TRBJ1-4, with no clear D. TRBV23-1 has ORF status, its function being uncertain. V dropped 6 bases and J dropped 5 bases, with 7 bases sitting between them. This CDR3 is 12 amino acids long. The CDR3 nucleotides read TGCGCCAGCAGGCAGTTAAATGAAAAACTGTTTTTT. Translating it yields CASRQLNEKLFF.

Points on this clone: The junction differs from germline at one of its ends, possibly a read error. The V gene is TRBV4-2, the J gene TRBJ1-3; D not resolved. The CDR3 contains 12 residues. Germline CDR1 LGHNA, CDR2 YNFKEQ. The CDR3 loop reads CASSQDGDTIYF. DNA for the CDR3: TGTGCCAGCAGCCAAGATGGAGACACCATATATTTT.

Only a few counts were recorded for this clone. This chain joins TRBV19 and TRBJ1-2; 10 nucleotides align to TRBD1. Germline lookup yields CDR1 LNHDA and CDR2 SQIVND (reference sequence). The V and J ends lost 5 bases and 2 bases, in that order; junction bases with no gene match: 5. CDR3 length: 15 amino acids. The CDR3 DNA is TGTGCCAGTAGTCCGGACAGGGGGAAAAACTATGGCTACACCTTC. It is translated as CASSPDRGKNYGYTF.

A few counts support this clone. The chain recombines TRBV10-3 with TRBJ2-7; D possibly corresponds to TRBD1 (5 bases). V dropped 3 bases and J dropped 1 base, with 10 bases sitting between them. Per the germline V gene, CDR1 is ENHRY and CDR2 is SYGVKD. This CDR3 contains 14 residues. The CDR3 is CAISDRAGSYEQYF. In DNA form, the CDR3 reads TGTGCCATCAGTGACCGAGCAGGGTCCTACGAGCAGTACTTC.